A selection of T cell receptor beta chains follows, all from one sample in a study of blood T cell repertoires in COVID-19. Sequenced by immunoSEQ multiplex PCR; TCRdb stores in-frame clones only, minus some. The sample yields about 250,000 clones, 60% to 75% seen once. The sequenced sample was peripheral blood. The receptors were sampled from a woman of 80 years or more with acute or convalescent COVID-19. Each CDR3 is given with its conserved first and last residue. D genes are given only for firm matches. Rows may omit the clone size; those that give it use once, few, many or a size class.

>TRBJ2-3|TRBD2|.|TRBV30
TGTGCCTGGAGTGTTACTAGCGCCACAGATACGCAGTATTTT
CAWSVTSATDTQYF
>TRBJ2-3|.|.|TRBV19
TGTGCCAGTAGTACTATACAGGGCACAGATACGCAGTATTTT
CASSTIQGTDTQYF
>TRBJ1-1|TRBD1|.|TRBV29-1
TGCAGCGTGGGGGAAGTTGACAGGGACTCTGAAGCTTTCTTT
CSVGEVDRDSEAFF
>TRBJ1-4|TRBD1|.|TRBV5-6
TGTGCCAGCAGCTTGGGACAGGGTATCGGAAAACTGTTTTTT
CASSLGQGIGKLFF
>TRBJ2-7|.|.|TRBV5-5
TGTGCCAGCAGCTTGACAGCTTACGAGCAGTACTTC
CASSLTAYEQYF
>TRBJ1-4|.|.|TRBV19
TGTGCCAGTAGTATACTCTGGGGAGATGAAAAACTGTTTTTT
CASSILWGDEKLFF
>TRBJ1-2|TRBD1|few|TRBV5-4
TGTGCCAGCAGCTTGAGACAGGGAGCTAACTATGGCTACACCTTC
CASSLRQGANYGYTF
>TRBJ2-2|TRBD1|.|TRBV3-1/TRBV3-2
TGTGCCAGCAGCCAACAAGGGGGCCACACCGGGGAGCTGTTTTTT
CASSQQGGHTGELFF
>TRBJ2-5|.|.|TRBV30
TGTGCCTGGAGTGTACTAATCCAAGAGACCCAGTACTTC
CAWSVLIQETQYF
>TRBJ1-1|.|.|TRBV28
TGTGCCAGCAGTTCTTCTGGCGGGTCGGTCACTGAAGCTTTCTTT
CASSSSGGSVTEAFF
>TRBJ1-5|.|.|TRBV6-5
TGTGCCAGCAGTTACTCCAGGGCGCAGCCCCAGCATTTT
CASSYSRAQPQHF
>TRBJ2-1|.|.|TRBV11-2
TGTGCCAGCAGCTTAGATCGTCGTGAGCAGTTCTTC
CASSLDRREQFF
>TRBJ2-1|.|.|TRBV7-2
TGTGCCAGCAGCTTAGGTGGGGGCAACTACAATGAGCAGTTCTTC
CASSLGGGNYNEQFF
>TRBJ2-3|TRBD1|.|TRBV3-1/TRBV3-2
TGTGCCAGCAGCCGCTCCGGCAGGGGGCGCGTTACAGATACGCAGTATTTT
CASSRSGRGRVTDTQYF
>TRBJ1-5|TRBD1|.|TRBV19
TGTGCCAGTAATGAATTCAGCGCGGGCAGGGGGAGCAATCAGCCCCAGCATTTT
CASNEFSAGRGSNQPQHF
>TRBJ1-2|TRBD1|.|TRBV19
TGTGCCAGTAGTATAGTTCTCGGGGACAGGGCCTATGGCTACACCTTC
CASSIVLGDRAYGYTF
>TRBJ2-5|TRBD2|.|TRBV7-9
TGTGCCAGCAGCCGTGGACTAGCGGGGACATACCAAGAGACCCAGTACTTC
CASSRGLAGTYQETQYF
>TRBJ2-7|.|.|TRBV21-1
TGTGCCAGCAGCAAAGCGTGGTCGGAGAACTACGAGCAGTACTTC
CASSKAWSENYEQYF
>TRBJ1-1|.|.|TRBV27
TGTGCCAGCTTTGCCCCAGGGAGGGGCACTGAAGCTTTCTTT
CASFAPGRGTEAFF
>TRBJ1-2|TRBD1|.|TRBV7-8
TGTGCCAGCAGCTTAGCCCCCCCGACAGGGGGCTACTATGGCTACACCTTC
CASSLAPPTGGYYGYTF
>TRBJ2-6|TRBD1|.|TRBV4-1
TGCGCCAGCAGCCCCCGTTGGGGACAGGGGACCGCTGGGGCCAACGTCCTGACTTTC
CASSPRWGQGTAGANVLTF
>TRBJ2-7|.|.|TRBV5-1
TGCGCCAGCAGCTTGGCTCAGGGAGGCGAGCAGTACTTC
CASSLAQGGEQYF
>TRBJ2-5|TRBD1|.|TRBV5-6
TGTGCCAGCAGCTTGGTGACAGGGGTGGAGACCCAGTACTTC
CASSLVTGVETQYF
>TRBJ2-1|TRBD2|.|TRBV7-6
TGTGCCAGCAGCACCGTTAGCGGGGGGGGCTCCAATGAGCAGTTCTTC
CASSTVSGGGSNEQFF
>TRBJ2-3|TRBD1|.|TRBV10-3
TGTGCCATCAGTGTCGGACAGGGGGCGACAGATACGCAGTATTTT
CAISVGQGATDTQYF
>TRBJ2-5|TRBD1|few|TRBV15
TGTGCCACCAGCAGAGGCTCGACAGGGGAAGAGACCCAGTACTTC
CATSRGSTGEETQYF
>TRBJ1-4|TRBD1|once|TRBV27
TGTGCCAGCAGTGACAGGGGGTTTGCAACTAATGAAAAACTGTTTTTT
CASSDRGFATNEKLFF
>TRBJ2-5|.|.|TRBV24-1
TGTGCCACCAGTGATTCCCGGGGTGGGAAGGAGACCCAGTACTTC
CATSDSRGGKETQYF
>TRBJ2-2|.|.|TRBV7-2
TGTGCCAGCAGCTTAGTATTCCGGGTGAACACCGGGGAGCTGTTTTTT
CASSLVFRVNTGELFF
>TRBJ1-2|.|few|TRBV11-2
TGTGCCAGCAGGCTCGGCCAGGGAAACTATGGCTACACCTTC
CASRLGQGNYGYTF
>TRBJ2-7|TRBD2|.|TRBV9
TGTGCCAGCAGCGTAGCTCCTGGGGTAGCGGGAGGTCGTGAGCAGTACTTC
CASSVAPGVAGGREQYF
>TRBJ1-3|.|once|TRBV11-3
TGTGCCAGCAGCTTCGGGGGGAGCTCTGGAAACACCATATATTTT
CASSFGGSSGNTIYF
>TRBJ2-7|.|.|TRBV7-2
TGTGCCAGCAGCACCCAACCCGGGAGTTTGAACGAGCAGTACTTC
CASSTQPGSLNEQYF
>TRBJ1-5|.|.|TRBV6-5
TGTGCCAGCTCCAGGGAAAGCAATCAGCCCCAGCATTTT
CASSRESNQPQHF
>TRBJ2-7|TRBD2|once|TRBV4-1
TGCGCCAGCAGCCAAGTTTTGGGCGGGGGGGCCTACGAGCAGTACTTC
CASSQVLGGGAYEQYF
>TRBJ1-2|TRBD1|.|TRBV3-1/TRBV3-2
TGTGCCAGCAGCCAGGGACAGGGTGCTGGCTACACCTTC
CASSQGQGAGYTF
>TRBJ2-6|.|.|TRBV6-4
TGTGCCAGCAGTGACTCGGGCAGCCCGTCTGGGGCCAACGTCCTGACTTTC
CASSDSGSPSGANVLTF
>TRBJ2-7|TRBD1|.|TRBV5-1
TGCGCCAGCAAAGTCGTCTCGAGACAGGGAACCTACGAGCAGTACTTC
CASKVVSRQGTYEQYF
>TRBJ1-6|.|.|TRBV5-4
TGTGCCAGCAGCTTGGGGGGAGGGACTTATAATTCACCCCTCCACTTT
CASSLGGGTYNSPLHF
>TRBJ2-3|.|.|TRBV4-3
TGCGCCAGCAGCCAGAACAGGGCCCGGTCGACAGATACGCAGTATTTT
CASSQNRARSTDTQYF
>TRBJ2-1|TRBD2|.|TRBV2
TGTGCCAGCAGCAGGACTAGCGGGGGACTCTCCGGTGAGCAGTTCTTC
CASSRTSGGLSGEQFF
>TRBJ1-3|.|few|TRBV19
TGTGCCACCGACGCAGGATACTCTGGAAACACCATATATTTT
CATDAGYSGNTIYF
>TRBJ2-7|.|.|TRBV7-8
TGTGCCAGCAGCTTAAGGGGGAAGGGAGACGAGCAGTACTTC
CASSLRGKGDEQYF
>TRBJ2-7|TRBD2|.|TRBV3-1/TRBV3-2
TGTGCCAGCAAAGAAGGCGGGAGTTCGGTCGACGAGCAGTACTTC
CASKEGGSSVDEQYF
>TRBJ2-5|TRBD2|.|TRBV3-1/TRBV3-2
TGTGCCAGCAGCCTTACCGGGACTAGGGTGATAGAGACCCAGTACTTC
CASSLTGTRVIETQYF
>TRBJ1-6|.|.|TRBV24-1
TGTGCCACCATAGCCCCCCTCCACTTT
CATIAPLHF
>TRBJ1-2|.|once|TRBV5-1
TGCGCCAGCAGCTTGTTAGGGGAAGAGTTTGGCTACACCTTC
CASSLLGEEFGYTF
>TRBJ1-1|.|few|TRBV7-2
TGTGCCAGCAGCTCCACCCTGCTACAGGGCCTGAACACTGAAGCTTTCTTT
CASSSTLLQGLNTEAFF
>TRBJ2-5|.|few|TRBV6-1
TGTGCCAGCAGTGAAGTGAGAAAAGAGACCCAGTACTTC
CASSEVRKETQYF